These 31 T cell receptor beta chains originate from one sample sequenced in a study of control samples from healthy donors and cancer patients. Using immunoSEQ multiplex PCR, the repertoire was profiled, and TCRdb retains in-frame clones only, with some absent. The table has about 140,000 clones, 85% to 95% seen once. Sequencing was performed on blood. Source of these receptors: a middle-aged man in good health.

The chain links TRBV15 to TRBJ2-2, with 12 bases that match TRBD2. This CDR3 contains 17 residues. With V trimmed by 5 bases and J by 4 bases, 8 bases remained unmatched. The germline V gene encodes CDR1 LNHNV and CDR2 YYDKDF (reference sequence). CDR3 loop: CATSRLAGGPSTGELFF. CDR3 in DNA: TGTGCCACCAGCCGCCTAGCGGGAGGGCCTTCCACCGGGGAGCTGTTTTTT.

This clone has only one observation. The rearrangement joins TRBV9 to TRBJ2-1; perhaps TRBD1 as D (6 bases). Trimming left V 3 bases short and J 8 bases short, with 15 bases between. The CDR3 runs to 14 residues. Per germline, CDR1 SGDLS and CDR2 YYNGEE. Here the CDR3 DNA reads TGTGCCAGCAGCGATCGATCTAAGGGGGATGAGCAGTTCTTC. Translating gives CASSDRSKGDEQFF.

The rearrangement uses TRBV12-3 or TRBV12-4 and TRBJ2-7; the D gene is possibly TRBD2 (5 bases). This CDR3 is built from 13 residues. Trimming shortened V by 6 bases and J by 1 base, and 10 bases separated the two germline ends. Written as DNA, the CDR3 is TGTGCCAGCAGCAGGACTCAGTCCTACGAGCAGTACTTC. It specifies CASSRTQSYEQYF.

The gene calls are TRBV9 and TRBJ1-1; perhaps TRBD1 as D (5 bases). CDR1 SGDLS and CDR2 YYNGEE come from the germline V gene. V dropped 0 bases and J dropped 0 bases, with 12 bases sitting between them. The CDR3 sequence is 16 residues long. CDR3 DNA: TGTGCCAGCAGCGTAGGCGATGGGGCTTTGAACACTGAAGCTTTCTTT. Its translation: CASSVGDGALNTEAFF.

The CDR3 sequence: CASSPPGTETQYF. DNA of the CDR3: TGTGCCAGCAGCCCCCCGGGAACGGAGACCCAGTACTTC. This chain uses TRBV13 with TRBJ2-5; a possible D gene is TRBD2 (5 bases). In germline, CDR1 is PRHDT, CDR2 FYEKMQ (reference sequence). Trimming removed 5 bases from V and 5 bases from J, with 12 bases in between. The CDR3 has 13 amino acids.

The chain joins TRBV9 to TRBJ2-7; perhaps TRBD2 as D (7 bases). The V end was cut by 3 bases, the J end by 5 bases, with 12 bases between. The germline gives CDR1 SGDLS, CDR2 YYNGEE. There are 13 residues in the CDR3. The CDR3 spells CASSELGGDEQYF. CDR3 coding DNA: TGTGCCAGCAGCGAATTAGGGGGGGACGAGCAGTACTTC. Complete variable domain (other parts from reference TRBV9 and TRBJ2-7): DSGVTQTPKHLITATGQRVTLRCSPRSGDLSVYWYQQSLDQGLQFLIQYYNGEERAKGNILERFSAQQFPDLHSELNLSSLELGDSALYFCASSELGGDEQYFGPGTRLTVT.

The count of this clone is one. The V and J genes are TRBV19 and TRBJ2-4; 7 bases align to TRBD2. The CDR3 loop spans 17 amino acids. CDR1 LNHDA and CDR2 SQIVND come from the germline V gene (reference sequence). V was pared by 6 bases and J by 3 bases, with 14 bases of the junction left unmatched. The CDR3 region has the DNA TGTGCCAGTAGCCCAGCCGGGGGAGGGATGGGCAAAAACATTCAGTACTTC. Encoded protein: CASSPAGGGMGKNIQYF. The full variable domain, with the rest looked up from reference TRBV19 and TRBJ2-4, is DGGITQSPKYLFRKEGQNVTLSCEQNLNHDAMYWYRQDPGQGLRLIYYSQIVNDFQKGDIAEGYSVSREKKESFPLTVTSAQKNPTAFYLCASSPAGGGMGKNIQYFGAGTRLSVL.

CDR3 coding DNA: TGTGCCAGCAGTGATTCGTGGTGGGGGCAGGGCGGGGAGCTGTTTTTT. This encodes CASSDSWWGQGGELFF. The chain recombines TRBV25-1 with TRBJ2-2; D may be TRBD1 (6 bases). This CDR3 region has 16 residues. Germline V lookup: CDR1 MGHDK, CDR2 SYGVNS. V lost 3 bases and J lost 7, with 18 bases in between.

This rearrangement joins TRBV5-1 to TRBJ2-2; D is possibly TRBD2 (5 bases). CDR1 is SGHRS and CDR2 is YFSETQ in the germline V gene. This CDR3 is 16 amino acids long. Trimming stripped 3 bases from V and 3 bases from J, with 15 bases between. The CDR3 here is CASSYRHKRDTGELFF. The CDR3 DNA reads as TGCGCCAGCAGCTACCGACATAAGAGGGACACCGGGGAGCTGTTTTTT. The entire variable domain, with the rest obtained from reference TRBV5-1 and TRBJ2-2, is as follows: KAGVTQTPRYLIKTRGQQVTLSCSPISGHRSVSWYQQTPGQGLQFLFEYFSETQRNKGNFPGRFSGRQFSNSRSEMNVSTLELGDSALYLCASSYRHKRDTGELFFGEGSRLTVL.

This chain connects TRBV2 to TRBJ1-2; 7 bases map to TRBD1. Germline V gene data show CDR1 as SNHLY and CDR2 as FYNNEI. The ends lost 6 bases at V and 2 bases at J; junction bases unmatched: 3. This CDR3 comprises 13 residues. The CDR3 protein is CASRYRGNYGYTF. The CDR3 nucleotides read TGTGCCAGCAGGTACAGGGGCAACTATGGCTACACCTTC.

This chain links TRBV3-1 (or the pseudogene TRBV3-2) with TRBJ2-5; possibly TRBD2 for D (7 bases). This CDR3 spans 15 amino acids. The germline gives CDR1 LGHDT, CDR2 YNNKEL (reference sequence). Trimming took off 4 bases at V and 5 bases at J, with 17 bases between the two ends. This chain's CDR3 is CASSPGRGASETQYF. The CDR3 nucleotides read TGTGCCAGCAGCCCCGGCCGGGGGGCATCGGAGACCCAGTACTTC.

The sample holds one count of this clone. The chain recombines TRBV9 with TRBJ1-2; no definite D call. The V gene's germline CDR1 is SGDLS and CDR2 YYNGEE. This CDR3 is built from 12 residues. V was clipped by 3 bases and J by 8 bases, with 11 bases between them. CDR3 amino acids: CASSGRLWGYTF. CDR3 sequence (DNA): TGTGCCAGCAGCGGACGATTGTGGGGCTACACCTTC. Complete variable domain (other parts from reference TRBV9 and TRBJ1-2): DSGVTQTPKHLITATGQRVTLRCSPRSGDLSVYWYQQSLDQGLQFLIQYYNGEERAKGNILERFSAQQFPDLHSELNLSSLELGDSALYFCASSGRLWGYTFGSGTRLTVV.

This chain uses TRBV19 with TRBJ1-5; 8 bases are shared with TRBD1. The CDR3 length is 12 residues. The germline CDR1 and CDR2 sequences are LNHDA and SQIVND (reference sequence). V lost 10 bases to trimming and J lost 5 bases; unmatched junction nucleotides: 4. CDR3 nucleotide sequence: TGTGCCATACCGACAGGGGATCAGCCCCAGCATTTT. The encoded protein is CAIPTGDQPQHF.

The chain carries TRBV20-1 and TRBJ2-1, with a tentative D call TRBD2 (5 bases). Trimming took off 8 bases at V and 6 bases at J, with 11 bases between the two ends. CDR1 and CDR2 from the germline V gene are DFQATT and SNEGSKA (reference sequence). The CDR3 extends over 11 amino acids. The CDR3 loop is CSPGSGNEQFF. The CDR3 nucleotides read TGCAGTCCGGGGTCCGGCAATGAGCAGTTCTTC.

The chain combines TRBV10-2 with TRBJ2-7; D perhaps matches TRBD2 (7 bases). The CDR3 loop spans 15 amino acids. V lost 3 bases and J 1 base, leaving 13 bases between the germline ends. The germline CDR1 and CDR2 sequences are WSHSY and SAAADI. CDR3 region: CASSDWGGSSYEQYF. As DNA, the CDR3 is TGCGCCAGCAGTGATTGGGGGGGCTCGTCCTACGAGCAGTACTTC.

CDR3 residues: CASSRQGLSYGYTF. CDR3 DNA sequence: TGTGCCAGTAGTCGACAGGGGTTAAGTTATGGCTACACCTTC. This chain links TRBV19 with TRBJ1-2; TRBD1 matches 8 bases. The CDR3 totals 14 residues. Germline values: CDR1 LNHDA, CDR2 SQIVND (reference sequence). Germline trimming cut 5 bases from V and 5 bases from J; bases unmatched to any gene: 7.

The chain links TRBV5-1 to TRBJ1-1, with TRBD1 identical over 9 bases. The CDR3 has 17 amino acids. The V gene end was trimmed by 7 bases and the J gene end by 0 bases; junction bases not matched to a gene: 13. Germline V CDR1 and CDR2: SGHRS, YFSETQ. The CDR3 DNA follows: TGCGCCAGCGCAGGACGTCCAGGACAGGGGATGAACACTGAAGCTTTCTTT. This translates into CASAGRPGQGMNTEAFF.

J is TRBJ2-1 and V is TRBV27; D may be TRBD1 (6 bases). Germline-derived CDR1 and CDR2 are MNHEY and SMNVEV (reference sequence). CDR3 length: 16 amino acids. Trimming left V 1 base short and J 0 bases short, with 10 bases between. Written as DNA, the CDR3 is TGTGCCAGCAGTTTATGGTGGGGGCCCTCCTACAATGAGCAGTTCTTC. Residues: CASSLWWGPSYNEQFF.

The rearrangement links TRBV5-5 to TRBJ1-1; D unclear. The V end was cut by 1 base, the J end by 1 base, with 5 bases between. This CDR3 comprises 13 residues. Germline CDR1 is SGHKS and CDR2 is YYEKEE (reference sequence). The CDR3 DNA sequence: TGTGCCAGCAGCTTGTGGCCGAACACTGAAGCTTTCTTT. It codes for CASSLWPNTEAFF.

The rearrangement links TRBV27 to TRBJ1-5; D is undetermined. CDR3 length: 13 amino acids. The V and J ends lost 6 bases and 0 bases respectively, with 6 bases between them. CDR1 MNHEY and CDR2 SMNVEV come from the germline V gene (reference sequence). The CDR3 here is CASSRNSNQPQHF. CDR3 in DNA: TGTGCCAGCAGCCGAAATAGCAATCAGCCCCAGCATTTT.

This chain links TRBV7-9 with TRBJ1-3; a weak D match, TRBD1 (6 bases). V lost 4 bases and J lost 2, with 9 bases in between. CDR3 length: 14 residues. CDR1 and CDR2 from the germline V gene are SEHNR and FQNEAQ (reference sequence). CDR3 amino acids: CASSSGAAGNTIYF. DNA for the CDR3: TGTGCCAGCAGCTCAGGGGCCGCTGGAAACACCATATATTTT.

The V gene is TRBV5-4, the J gene TRBJ2-7; 11 bases match TRBD2. The junction had 9 bases not matched to a gene; V was cut back by 2 bases and J by 2 bases. Germline V CDR1 and CDR2: SGHNT, YYREEE (reference sequence). CDR3 size: 17 residues. The CDR3: CASSFPPTTSGTYEQYF. The CDR3 nucleotides are TGTGCCAGCAGCTTTCCCCCCACGACTAGCGGGACCTACGAGCAGTACTTC.

The chain carries TRBV5-1 and TRBJ2-3, with D perhaps being TRBD1 or TRBD2 (5 bases each). The CDR3 has 16 amino acids. Germline lookup yields CDR1 SGHRS and CDR2 YFSETQ. Trimming removed 2 bases at V and 4 bases at J, with 17 bases between. The CDR3 coding sequence is TGCGCCAGCAGCTTCTTCGGGACGGCGGGCGCAGATACGCAGTATTTT. This gives the protein CASSFFGTAGADTQYF. Complete variable domain (other parts from reference TRBV5-1 and TRBJ2-3): KAGVTQTPRYLIKTRGQQVTLSCSPISGHRSVSWYQQTPGQGLQFLFEYFSETQRNKGNFPGRFSGRQFSNSRSEMNVSTLELGDSALYLCASSFFGTAGADTQYFGPGTRLTVL.

This chain connects TRBV28 to TRBJ1-1, with 9 bases fitting TRBD1. The CDR3 contains 15 residues. With 7 bases clipped from V and 0 bases from J, the junction kept 6 bases outside the gene matches. CDR1 MDHEN and CDR2 SYDVKM come from the germline V gene. The CDR3 DNA sequence: TGTGCCAGCACTCCGGGGACAGGGTTGAACACTGAAGCTTTCTTT. Translated: CASTPGTGLNTEAFF.

The rearrangement joins TRBV19 to TRBJ2-5; 8 nucleotides match TRBD1. The CDR3 runs to 14 residues. J gave up 2 bases and V 3 bases, and 2 bases lay outside the gene matches. In germline, CDR1 is LNHDA, CDR2 SQIVND (reference sequence). CDR3: CASSMQGAQETQYF. CDR3 nucleotide sequence: TGTGCCAGTAGTATGCAGGGGGCACAAGAGACCCAGTACTTC.

The chain joins TRBV15 to TRBJ2-7, with D perhaps given as TRBD1 or TRBD2 (5 bases each). Trimming shortened V by 3 bases and J by 4 bases, and 7 bases separated the two germline ends. Germline V CDR1 and CDR2: LNHNV, YYDKDF (reference sequence). This CDR3 is built from 12 residues. The CDR3 DNA reads as TGTGCCACCAGCAGGGGGGAATACGAGCAGTACTTC. Encoded protein: CATSRGEYEQYF. Variable domain in full (rest from reference TRBV15 and TRBJ2-7): DAMVIQNPRYQVTQFGKPVTLSCSQTLNHNVMYWYQQKSSQAPKLLFHYYDKDFNNEADTPDNFQSRRPNTSFCFLDIRSPGLGDTAMYLCATSRGEYEQYFGPGTRLTVT.

The V call is TRBV6-5, the J call TRBJ1-4; D gene uncertain. Germline V gene lookup returns CDR1 MNHEY and CDR2 SVGAGI. Between the trimmed V and J ends, which lost 0 bases and 7 bases, there was a span of 9 bases. The CDR3 spans 14 residues. Here the CDR3 DNA reads TGTGCCAGCAGTTACTCCACGATAAGTGAAAAACTGTTTTTT. Translation: CASSYSTISEKLFF.

The chain joins TRBV19 to TRBJ2-1, with 9 bases that match TRBD2. CDR3 length equals 15 residues. V gave up 3 bases and J gave up 8 bases; unmatched junction bases: 8. The germline V gene has CDR1 LNHDA and CDR2 SQIVND (reference sequence). The CDR3 loop reads CASSMGTSQGDEQFF. The CDR3 DNA reads as TGTGCCAGTAGTATGGGGACTAGCCAGGGGGATGAGCAGTTCTTC. Full variable domain (rest looked up from reference TRBV19 and TRBJ2-1): DGGITQSPKYLFRKEGQNVTLSCEQNLNHDAMYWYRQDPGQGLRLIYYSQIVNDFQKGDIAEGYSVSREKKESFPLTVTSAQKNPTAFYLCASSMGTSQGDEQFFGPGTRLTVL.

The chain recombines TRBV6-6 with TRBJ2-7; no firm D call. The V end lost 5 bases, the J end lost 3 bases, and 11 bases lay between the germline ends. This CDR3 contains 13 residues. The germline V gene encodes CDR1 MNHNY and CDR2 SVGAGI (reference sequence). DNA of the CDR3: TGTGCCAGCAGTGGGCGGTGGGGCTACGAGCAGTACTTC. This gives the protein CASSGRWGYEQYF.

In nucleotides, the CDR3 is TGCGCCAGCAGCTTGGAGGGCCCGGGACTAGCGGGGCCTACCTACGAGCAGTACTTC. It yields the protein CASSLEGPGLAGPTYEQYF. The V gene is TRBV5-1, the J gene TRBJ2-7; 13 bases are a match to TRBD2. V lost 0 bases, J lost 2 bases, and 11 bases stayed unmatched. There are 19 residues in the CDR3. Germline CDR1 SGHRS, CDR2 YFSETQ.

The chain couples TRBV28 to TRBJ1-2; D perhaps matches TRBD1 (5 bases). The CDR3 consists of 16 residues. Trimming left V 5 bases short and J 2 bases short, with 18 bases between. From germline, CDR1 is MDHEN and CDR2 SYDVKM. The CDR3: CASSPRVGHFNYGYTF. The CDR3 DNA reads TGTGCCAGCAGTCCCCGCGTAGGACACTTCAACTATGGCTACACCTTC.